A single sample is the source of the 21 T cell receptor beta chains below, sequenced in a study of cytomegalovirus exposure and HLA in healthy donors. The protocol was immunoSEQ multiplex PCR, while the TCRdb copy is restricted to in-frame clones and leaves out a portion. The sample yields 120,000 or so clones, around 86% seen once. Source material: PBMCs. The receptors originated from a man aged 18 to 30 in good health and CMV-seronegative.

This clone was observed a single time. The chain carries TRBV27 and TRBJ2-1; TRBD2 matches 10 bases. The V segment lost 6 bases and the J segment 3 bases; nucleotides outside the gene matches: 2. Germline loops: CDR1 MNHEY, CDR2 SMNVEV (reference sequence). The CDR3 sequence is 14 residues long. The CDR3 nucleotides read TGTGCCAGCAGCCTAGCGGGAGACTACAATGAGCAGTTCTTC. Amino acids: CASSLAGDYNEQFF.

The rearrangement links TRBV4-1 to TRBJ1-5; D is perhaps TRBD1 (5 bases). V was clipped by 0 bases and J by 1 base, with 10 bases between them. This CDR3 contains 16 residues. In germline, CDR1 is MGHRA, CDR2 YSYEKL. CDR3 sequence reads: CASSQEGGDSNQPQHF. Here the CDR3 DNA reads TGCGCCAGCAGCCAAGAGGGGGGAGACAGCAATCAGCCCCAGCATTTT.

The rearrangement links TRBV19 to TRBJ1-1, with 9 bases matching TRBD1. The V gene end was trimmed by 4 bases and the J gene end by 11 bases; junction bases not matched to a gene: 14. Germline values: CDR1 LNHDA, CDR2 SQIVND (reference sequence). This CDR3 has 15 residues. CDR3 residues: CASSKGQGGRVSAFF. The DNA for the CDR3 is TGTGCCAGTAGTAAGGGACAGGGAGGTCGGGTTTCGGCTTTCTTT.

The DNA for the CDR3 is TGCGCCAGCAGCTTGTCGGGACAGACCTACGAGCAGTACTTC. It encodes CASSLSGQTYEQYF. This chain joins TRBV5-1 and TRBJ2-7, with 7 positions matching TRBD1. Per germline, CDR1 SGHRS and CDR2 YFSETQ. The CDR3 covers 14 residues. V was pared by 1 base and J by 2 bases, with 3 bases of the junction left unmatched.

This clone appeared a few times. This chain uses TRBV11-2 with TRBJ1-6, with 9 bases aligning to TRBD1. The CDR3 sequence is 17 residues long. The germline V gene encodes CDR1 SGHAT and CDR2 FQNNGV. V shed 1 base and J 0 bases; nucleotides not matched to a gene: 1. CDR3 nucleotides: TGTGCCAGCAGCTTAGCGACAGGGGGCTCCTATAATTCACCCCTCCACTTT. Amino acid sequence: CASSLATGGSYNSPLHF.

This chain joins TRBV7-9 and TRBJ2-1; 7 bases match TRBD1. Germline trimming cut 0 bases from V and 5 bases from J; bases unmatched to any gene: 7. CDR1 is SEHNR, CDR2 FQNEAQ, per germline (reference sequence). The CDR3 covers 16 residues. The CDR3: CASSLAGQGVNNEQFF. Here the CDR3 DNA reads TGTGCCAGCAGCTTAGCTGGGCAGGGGGTGAACAATGAGCAGTTCTTC.

The chain couples TRBV7-6 to TRBJ2-1, with D possibly being TRBD2 (6 bases). Trimming took 4 bases from V and 0 from J, leaving 13 bases between them. CDR1 and CDR2 from the germline V gene are SGHVS and FNYEAQ. The CDR3 contains 16 residues. The CDR3 reads CASSWRVADSYNEQFF. CDR3 nucleotides: TGTGCCAGCAGCTGGAGAGTAGCGGACTCCTACAATGAGCAGTTCTTC.

The V call is TRBV7-9, the J call TRBJ2-7; D possibly corresponds to TRBD2 (6 bases). CDR1 and CDR2 (germline): SEHNR, FQNEAQ (reference sequence). The V gene lost 4 bases and the J gene lost 3 bases, with 16 bases spanning the gap. The CDR3 length is 15 residues. CDR3 DNA: TGTGCCAGCAGCTCGACTGGTCTAGCGCTCTACGAGCAGTACTTC. It yields the protein CASSSTGLALYEQYF.

This clone was seen a single time. V and J are TRBV5-8 and TRBJ2-1; 9 bases are shared with TRBD1. Trimming cost V 4 bases and J 2 bases; bases outside gene matches: 16. This CDR3 comprises 19 residues. Germline CDR1 and CDR2: SGHTS and YDEGEE. The DNA for the CDR3 is TGTGCCAGCAGCCCCCGGGACAGGGTGAATAGGGCTACCTACAATGAGCAGTTCTTC. Translation: CASSPRDRVNRATYNEQFF.

This clone was seen a single time. V usage is TRBV5-1 and J usage is TRBJ2-7, with D perhaps TRBD1 (7 bases). CDR1 SGHRS and CDR2 YFSETQ come from the germline V gene. The V end was cut by 0 bases, the J end by 1 base, with 11 bases between. The CDR3 consists of 15 residues. CDR3 protein: CASSLGGTVSYEQYF. The CDR3 bases are TGCGCCAGCAGCTTGGGCGGGACAGTATCCTACGAGCAGTACTTC.

The V and J genes are TRBV30 and TRBJ2-3; D remains ambiguous. The CDR3 runs 12 residues. The germline gives CDR1 GTSNPN, CDR2 SVGIG (reference sequence). For the CDR3, the DNA is TGTGCTTTAAGAGTGGGCACAGATACGCAGTATTTT. The encoded protein is CALRVGTDTQYF. Looking up the rest from reference TRBV30 and TRBJ2-3 gives the full variable domain: SQTIHQWPATLVQPVGSPLSLECTVEGTSNPNLYWYRQAAGRGLQLLFYSVGIGQISSEVPQNLSASRPQDRQFILSSKKLLLSDSGFYLCALRVGTDTQYFGPGTRLTVL.

The V and J genes are TRBV30 and TRBJ2-1, with TRBD1 as a possible D gene (5 bases). The CDR3 is made up of 15 amino acids. The V end was cut by 1 base, the J end by 2 bases, with 12 bases between. Germline CDR1 reads GTSNPN; CDR2 reads SVGIG (reference sequence). The CDR3 loop reads CAWSAGSLAYNEQFF. For the CDR3, the DNA is TGTGCCTGGAGTGCAGGGTCGTTAGCCTACAATGAGCAGTTCTTC.

This chain links TRBV6-1 with TRBJ2-7, with 7 bases fitting TRBD1. Germline V gene lookup returns CDR1 MNHNS and CDR2 SASEGT. The J segment lost 3 bases and the V segment lost 9 bases, leaving 8 bases of the junction unmatched. The CDR3 consists of 13 residues. For the CDR3, the DNA is TGTGCCAGTATGGGACAGTGGAACTACGAGCAGTACTTC. Translating it yields CASMGQWNYEQYF.

The V and J genes are TRBV4-1 and TRBJ2-7; D gene unclear. This CDR3 spans 14 amino acids. V shed 0 bases and J shed 3 bases, with 9 bases lying between them. Germline CDR1 reads MGHRA; CDR2 reads YSYEKL. CDR3 amino acids: CASSQDRGYYEQYF. CDR3 coding DNA: TGCGCCAGCAGCCAAGATCGAGGATACTACGAGCAGTACTTC.

This rearrangement joins TRBV30 to TRBJ1-6, with D unresolved. Germline V gene lookup returns CDR1 GTSNPN and CDR2 SVGIG (reference sequence). V lost 2 bases and J lost 2, with 10 bases in between. This CDR3 has 15 residues. The CDR3 DNA reads as TGTGCCTGGAGTACTCGGGTCACCTATAATTCACCCCTCCACTTT. It codes for CAWSTRVTYNSPLHF. The entire variable domain, with the rest obtained from reference TRBV30 and TRBJ1-6, is as follows: SQTIHQWPATLVQPVGSPLSLECTVEGTSNPNLYWYRQAAGRGLQLLFYSVGIGQISSEVPQNLSASRPQDRQFILSSKKLLLSDSGFYLCAWSTRVTYNSPLHFGNGTRLTVT.

CDR3 sequence (DNA): TGTGCCAGCAGTGTGGGAGCTTCCTACGAGCAGTACTTC. Translation: CASSVGASYEQYF. The chain combines TRBV6-1 with TRBJ2-7, with D perhaps matching TRBD2 (5 bases). The germline CDR1 and CDR2 sequences are MNHNS and SASEGT. Trimming shortened V by 4 bases and J by 1 base, and 8 bases separated the two germline ends. The CDR3 extends over 13 amino acids.

This clone was found once. The rearrangement links TRBV29-1 to TRBJ1-2; perhaps TRBD1 as D (5 bases). In germline, CDR1 is SQVTM, CDR2 ANQGSEA. The CDR3 is made up of 12 amino acids. V lost 7 bases and J lost 2, with 11 bases in between. CDR3 coding DNA: TGCAGCGGGGGCCGCGAAAACTATGGCTACACCTTC. This sequence encodes CSGGRENYGYTF.

V and J are TRBV5-1 and TRBJ1-2; D remains unclear. The germline gives CDR1 SGHRS, CDR2 YFSETQ. This CDR3 has 15 residues. V dropped 1 base and J dropped 4 bases, with 14 bases sitting between them. The CDR3 DNA reads as TGCGCCAGCAGCTTGACCGGGTCTAATGGCTATGGCTACACCTTC. Translating gives CASSLTGSNGYGYTF.

This clone was detected a few times. The J gene is TRBJ1-2, the V gene TRBV5-4; D may be TRBD1 (6 bases). This CDR3 has 14 residues. Germline V gene lookup returns CDR1 SGHNT and CDR2 YYREEE (reference sequence). V was pared by 4 bases and J by 4 bases, with 14 bases between. Here the CDR3 reads CASSPWGLRYGYTF. In DNA form, the CDR3 reads TGTGCCAGCAGCCCGTGGGGGCTTCGCTATGGCTACACCTTC.

The V and J genes are TRBV4-2 and TRBJ2-5, with TRBD2 matching 10 bases. Losses at the gene ends were 4 bases for V and 4 bases for J; bases not matched to a gene: 6. CDR1 and CDR2 from the germline V gene are LGHNA and YNFKEQ. The CDR3 spans 15 residues. The CDR3 reads CASSPGTSEVETQYF. The CDR3 DNA is TGTGCCAGCAGCCCCGGGACTAGCGAGGTAGAGACCCAGTACTTC.

This rearrangement joins TRBV14 to TRBJ1-1; a weak D match, TRBD1 (6 bases). V gave up 2 bases and J gave up 2 bases, with 15 bases separating them. CDR1 and CDR2 from the germline V gene are SGHDN and FVKESK. The CDR3 is made up of 16 amino acids. CDR3 nucleotide sequence: TGTGCCAGCAGCCAAATGACAGGAGTCCCCAACACTGAAGCTTTCTTT. It specifies CASSQMTGVPNTEAFF. The variable domain in full, with the rest retrieved from reference TRBV14 and TRBJ1-1, is EAGVTQFPSHSVIEKGQTVTLRCDPISGHDNLYWYRRVMGKEIKFLLHFVKESKQDESGMPNNRFLAERTGGTYSTLKVQPAELEDSGVYFCASSQMTGVPNTEAFFGQGTRLTVV.